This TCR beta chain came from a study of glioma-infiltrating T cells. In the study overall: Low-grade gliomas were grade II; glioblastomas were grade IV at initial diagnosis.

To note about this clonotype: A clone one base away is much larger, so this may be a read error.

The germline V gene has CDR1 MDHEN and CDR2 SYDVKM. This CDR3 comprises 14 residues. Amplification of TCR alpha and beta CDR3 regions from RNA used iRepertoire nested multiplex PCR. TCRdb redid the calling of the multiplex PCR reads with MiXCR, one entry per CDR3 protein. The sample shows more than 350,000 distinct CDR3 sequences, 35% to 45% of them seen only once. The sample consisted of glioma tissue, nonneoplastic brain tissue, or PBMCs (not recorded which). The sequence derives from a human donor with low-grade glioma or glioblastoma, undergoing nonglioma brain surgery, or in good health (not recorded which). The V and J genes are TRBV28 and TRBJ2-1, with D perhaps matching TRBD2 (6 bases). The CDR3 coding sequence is TGTGCCAGCAGGGCGGCTAGCGCCTACAATGAGCGGTTCTTC. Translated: CASRAASAYNERFF.